The TCR beta chain under discussion was sequenced for a study of T cell responses to AZD1222 COVID-19 vaccine (dated by TCRdb to 2020 to 2022). At the level of the whole study: AZD1222 recipients given second doses at about 4 weeks or at about 12 weeks were pooled, since spike-specific TCR depth and breadth were not found to differ between the two schedules. TCR sequencing covered roughly 230 trial participants: nearly 210 given two doses of AZD1222 and 26 given two doses of MenACWY control vaccine. Trial participants were enrolled into age subgroups of 18-55, 56-69 and 70-plus years, which contained around 150, 28 and 57 TCR-sequenced participants, respectively.

In light of the paper, this sample's time point label describes: baseline before first vaccination. The vaccinee samples were drawn from two UK trials, COV001 and COV002, one of which was a single-blind randomized controlled phase 2/3 trial testing AZD1222 (ChAdOx1 nCoV-19) in healthy adults. For TCRbeta chain sequencing, PBMC samples were collected from trial participants at day 0 and at day 28 after the second dose. Worth noting for this clone: Its target antigen remains unknown. Base-call qualities are not available, and no considerably larger clone is one nucleotide away.

Paper-wide results and their limitations: Most participants were white British and females outnumbered males, and the authors suggested that clonal diversity may have been underestimated. Because no samples from the day 14 peak response were available, repertoires could be characterized only after the peak T cell response. The whole spike protein was spanned by vaccine-associated CD4 TCRs, and dominant responses were seen in regions 160-218 and 743-854. A significant rise in spike-specific TCR breadth and depth was observed after two AZD1222 doses relative to day 0 and relative to MenACWY recipients. In the small 56-69-year group, the increase in depth fell short of significance, most likely because of low power. Epitopes outside the regions mutated in the B.1.351 and B.1.1.7 variants were reportedly recognized by nearly half of the unique spike-specific TCRs. Conclusions about previously exposed vaccinees are limited, since just five or six AZD1222 recipients were seropositive for SARS-CoV-2 at baseline.

The CDR3 regions of human TCRbeta chains were subjected to immunosequencing. The source study handled its data this way. Repertoire TCRs were matched against a reference library of SARS-CoV-2-specific TCRs generated with the MIRA antigen-specificity platform. Breadth meant the fraction of unique TCRs that were SARS-CoV-2-associated, whereas depth meant the fraction of total T cells that were SARS-CoV-2-associated. Using the MIRA data, every spike-specific TCR was mapped to the spike region that the TCR reacted to and assigned to either a CD4 or a CD8 class. Log10-transformed breadth and depth values were compared by one-way ANOVA with Sidak's multiple comparisons tests. TCRdb provides this immuneACCESS table in a form limited to in-frame rearrangements. Some clones are lacking; in checked studies, under half of them reflect an unresolved V gene, and why the rest are absent is not known. D and trimming were read from the DNA, whereas the V and J calls and clone size are those reported in that table. A total of 95,000 to 150,000 clones appear in this sample, about 87% of them only once. The ten largest clones capture roughly 5% of the sample.

CDR3 length: 14 amino acids, cysteine to phenylalanine. Kept here is only the CDR3 DNA, which spans 42 bases and is read in frame from base 1. The germline V gene (reference sequence) provides CDR1 MNHNY and CDR2 SVGAGI. The trim is 0 bases for V and 7 bases for J, with a gap of 12 bases between the germline ends. The sequence was collected from an adult in good health. The starting material was peripheral blood, obtained on day 0 of AZD1222 vaccination. Rearrangement joined TRBV6-6 to TRBJ2-5, and the D gene may be TRBD2, 5 bases matching. The nucleotides are TGTGCCAGCAGTTACTCGGCAGGACTCGGGACCCAGTACTTC. Translation gives CASSYSAGLGTQYF.